The TCR beta chain under discussion was sequenced for a study of T cell responses to AZD1222 COVID-19 vaccine (dated by TCRdb to about 2021). Broadly, across the study: AZD1222 recipients whose second dose came at about 4 weeks and those whose second dose came at about 12 weeks were combined into one group, since spike-specific TCR depth and breadth did not differ between the two schedules. TCR sequencing covered fewer than 250 trial participants: some 210 given two doses of AZD1222 and about 26 given two doses of MenACWY control vaccine. Enrollment into the trials was organized by age into subgroups of 18-55, 56-69 and 70-plus years, and those subgroups contained about 150, 27 and 61 TCR-sequenced participants, respectively.

What the work shows at the level of the full study, not this receptor alone: Reportedly, almost half of the unique spike-specific TCRs recognized epitopes lying outside the regions that are mutated in the B.1.351 and B.1.1.7 variants. Because no samples from the day 14 peak response were available, repertoires could be characterized only after the peak T cell response. Most participants were white British and females outnumbered males, and the authors suggested that clonal diversity may have been underestimated. The whole spike protein was spanned by vaccine-associated CD4 TCRs, and dominant responses were seen in regions 160-218 and 743-854. Spike-specific TCR breadth and depth rose significantly after two AZD1222 doses compared with day 0 and with MenACWY recipients. Conclusions about previously exposed vaccinees are limited, since just 6 or 7 AZD1222 recipients were seropositive for SARS-CoV-2 at baseline. In the small 56-69-year group, the increase in depth fell short of significance, most likely because of low power.

The CDR3 runs 16 residues from the cysteine to the phenylalanine. Only the CDR3 DNA stays, 48 bases, in frame from base 1. V is reduced by 0 bases and J by 4 bases, leaving a spacing of 10 bases between them. Looking up the germline V gene (reference sequence) yields CDR1 LNHNV and CDR2 YYDKDF. The time point label, read with the paper, signifies: baseline before first vaccination. Vaccinee samples were obtained from the UK trials COV001 and COV002, which included a single-blind randomized controlled phase 2/3 trial of AZD1222 (ChAdOx1 nCoV-19) in healthy adults. For TCRbeta chain sequencing, PBMC samples from trial participants were taken at day 0 and at day 28 after the second dose. Turning to this clone: Its antigen specificity is not known. No quality values exist for individual bases; no much larger clone is one base distant.

The CDR3 regions of human TCRbeta chains were subjected to immunosequencing. In the authors' own workflow: TCRs in the repertoires were compared against a reference library of SARS-CoV-2-specific TCRs that had been generated with the MIRA antigen-specificity platform. Breadth was defined as the fraction of unique TCRs that were SARS-CoV-2-associated, and depth was defined as the fraction of total T cells that were SARS-CoV-2-associated. Using the MIRA data, every spike-specific TCR was mapped to the spike region that the TCR reacted to and assigned to either a CD4 or a CD8 class. Log10-transformed breadth and depth values were compared by one-way ANOVA with Sidak's multiple comparisons tests. This is the immuneACCESS table as TCRdb keeps it, with only in-frame sequences that have V and J called. A part of the clones is gone; compared with another copy, unresolved V genes explain less than half, and the rest is unexplained. That table supplies the V and J calls and clone size; D and trimming were determined from the DNA. Present in this sample are 85,000 to 100,000 clones, roughly nine tenths of which were seen just once. In total, the top ten clones hold approximately 3.7% of the sample.

Sequences were derived from peripheral blood, sampled on day 0 of AZD1222 vaccination. The chain couples TRBV15 to TRBJ2-6; the D gene cannot be named for sure. The clonotype comes from an adult in good health. The bases read TGTGCCACCAGCAGAGACGCTAGATGGGGGGCCAACGTCCTGACTTTC. Its amino acids are CATSRDARWGANVLTF.